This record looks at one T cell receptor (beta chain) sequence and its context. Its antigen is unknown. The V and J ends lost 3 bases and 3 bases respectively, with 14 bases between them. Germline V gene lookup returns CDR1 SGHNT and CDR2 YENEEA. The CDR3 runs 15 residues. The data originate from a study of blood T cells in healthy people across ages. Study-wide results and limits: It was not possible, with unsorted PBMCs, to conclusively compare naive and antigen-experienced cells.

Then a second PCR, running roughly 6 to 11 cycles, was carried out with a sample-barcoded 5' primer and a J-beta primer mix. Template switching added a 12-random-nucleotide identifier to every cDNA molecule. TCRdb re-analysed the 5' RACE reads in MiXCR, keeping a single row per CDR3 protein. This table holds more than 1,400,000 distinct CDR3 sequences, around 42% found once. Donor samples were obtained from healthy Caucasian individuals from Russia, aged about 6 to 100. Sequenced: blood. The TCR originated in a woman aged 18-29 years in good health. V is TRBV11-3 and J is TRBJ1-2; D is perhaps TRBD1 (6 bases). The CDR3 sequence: CASSLEYTGYYGYTF. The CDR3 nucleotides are TGTGCCAGCAGCTTGGAATACACAGGGTACTATGGCTACACCTTC.